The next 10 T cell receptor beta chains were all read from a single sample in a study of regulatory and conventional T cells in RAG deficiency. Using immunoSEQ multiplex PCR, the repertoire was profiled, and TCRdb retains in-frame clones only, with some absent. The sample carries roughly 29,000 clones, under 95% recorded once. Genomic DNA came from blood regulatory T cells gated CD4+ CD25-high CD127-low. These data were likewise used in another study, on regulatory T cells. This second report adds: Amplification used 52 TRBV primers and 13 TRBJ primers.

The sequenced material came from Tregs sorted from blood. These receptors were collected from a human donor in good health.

The CDR3 nucleotides read TGCGCCAGCAGCTTGGGAGTAATTCGGGACACTGAAGCTTTCTTT. It specifies CASSLGVIRDTEAFF. The V gene is TRBV5-1, the J gene TRBJ1-1; D gene uncertain. CDR1 SGHRS and CDR2 YFSETQ come from the germline V gene. The CDR3 runs 15 residues. Trimming removed 0 bases from V and 3 bases from J, with 12 bases in between.

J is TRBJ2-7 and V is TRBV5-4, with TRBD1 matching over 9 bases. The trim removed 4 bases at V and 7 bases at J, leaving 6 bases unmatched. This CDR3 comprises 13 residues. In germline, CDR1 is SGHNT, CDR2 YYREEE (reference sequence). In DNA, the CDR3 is TGTGCCAGCAGCCACGGACAGGGGATGGAGCAGTACTTC. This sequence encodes CASSHGQGMEQYF.

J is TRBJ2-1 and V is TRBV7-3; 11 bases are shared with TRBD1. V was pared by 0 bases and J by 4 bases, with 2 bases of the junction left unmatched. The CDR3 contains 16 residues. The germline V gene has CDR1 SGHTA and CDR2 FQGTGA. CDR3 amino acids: CASSLTGTGGYNEQFF. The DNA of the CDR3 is TGTGCCAGCAGCTTAACTGGGACAGGGGGTTACAATGAGCAGTTCTTC. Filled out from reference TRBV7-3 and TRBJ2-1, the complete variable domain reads GAGVSQTPSNKVTEKGKYVELRCDPISGHTALYWYRQSLGQGPEFLIYFQGTGAADDSGLPNDRFFAVRPEGSVSTLKIQRTERGDSAVYLCASSLTGTGGYNEQFFGPGTRLTVL.

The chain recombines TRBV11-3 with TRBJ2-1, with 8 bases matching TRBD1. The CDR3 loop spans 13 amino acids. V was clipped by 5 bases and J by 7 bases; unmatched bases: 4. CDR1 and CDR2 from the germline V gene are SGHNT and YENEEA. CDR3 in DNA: TGTGCCAGCAGCGACAGGGGTTGGAATGAGCAGTTCTTC. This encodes CASSDRGWNEQFF.

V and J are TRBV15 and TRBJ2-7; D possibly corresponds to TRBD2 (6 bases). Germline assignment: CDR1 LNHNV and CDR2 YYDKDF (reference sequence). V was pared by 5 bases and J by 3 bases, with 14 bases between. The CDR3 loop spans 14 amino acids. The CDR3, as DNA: TGTGCCACCAGCCCCCGCGGGGCGGGCTACGAGCAGTACTTC. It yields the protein CATSPRGAGYEQYF.

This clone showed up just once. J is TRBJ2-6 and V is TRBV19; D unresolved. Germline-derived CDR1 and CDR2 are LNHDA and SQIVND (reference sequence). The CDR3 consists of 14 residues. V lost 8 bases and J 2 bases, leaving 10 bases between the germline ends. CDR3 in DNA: TGTGCCAGTCAGTCCCTTACTGGGGCCAACGTCCTGACTTTC. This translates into CASQSLTGANVLTF.

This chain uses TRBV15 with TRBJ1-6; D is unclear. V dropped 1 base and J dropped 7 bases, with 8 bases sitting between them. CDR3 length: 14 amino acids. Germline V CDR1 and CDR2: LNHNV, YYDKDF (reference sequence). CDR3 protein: CATSRGLPNSPLHF. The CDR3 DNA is TGTGCCACCAGCAGAGGCCTGCCCAATTCACCCCTCCACTTT.

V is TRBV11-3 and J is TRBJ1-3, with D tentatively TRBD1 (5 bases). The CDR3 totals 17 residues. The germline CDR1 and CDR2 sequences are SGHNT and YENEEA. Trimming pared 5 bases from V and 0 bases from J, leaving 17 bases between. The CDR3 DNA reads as TGTGCCAGCAGCCGGGGGGGATGGAGAGACTCTGGAAACACCATATATTTT. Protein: CASSRGGWRDSGNTIYF.

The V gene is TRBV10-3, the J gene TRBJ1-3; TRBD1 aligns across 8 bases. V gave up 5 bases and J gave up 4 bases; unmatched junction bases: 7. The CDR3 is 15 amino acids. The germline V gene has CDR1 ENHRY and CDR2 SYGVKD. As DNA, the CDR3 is TGTGCCATCAGTCCGGGACAGGTGCCCGGAAACACCATATATTTT. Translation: CAISPGQVPGNTIYF.

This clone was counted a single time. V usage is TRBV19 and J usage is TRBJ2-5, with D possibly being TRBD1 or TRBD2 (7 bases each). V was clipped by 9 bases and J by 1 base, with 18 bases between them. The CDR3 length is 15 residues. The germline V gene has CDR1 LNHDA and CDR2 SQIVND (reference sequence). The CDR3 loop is CASGGLAGGQETQYF. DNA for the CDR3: TGTGCCAGCGGGGGGTTGGCAGGGGGCCAAGAGACCCAGTACTTC.